The 22 T cell receptor beta chains listed next were all sequenced from one sample in a study of blood T cell repertoires in COVID-19. The assay was immunoSEQ multiplex PCR, and TCRdb's table has in-frame clones only and misses some. The sample lists 34,000 or so clones; 87% were seen once. Material for sequencing was peripheral blood. These receptors originate from a man aged 50-60 years with active or convalescent COVID-19.

V and J are TRBV5-5 and TRBJ2-5; tentatively, D is TRBD1 (6 bases). The germline V gene has CDR1 SGHKS and CDR2 YYEKEE (reference sequence). V lost 1 base and J 2 bases, leaving 12 bases between the germline ends. The CDR3 is made up of 15 amino acids. The DNA for the CDR3 is TGTGCCAGCAGCTTGCCGACAGGCGTTCAAGAGACCCAGTACTTC. It is translated as CASSLPTGVQETQYF.

The chain employs TRBV3-1 (or the pseudogene TRBV3-2) and TRBJ2-5; 10 nucleotides align to TRBD2. V trimming: 2 bases; J trimming: 5 bases; junction bases outside the gene matches: 5. Germline V gene data show CDR1 as LGHDT and CDR2 as YNNKEL (reference sequence). The CDR3 spans 15 residues. The CDR3 here is CASSQPLAGWETQYF. The CDR3 nucleotides read TGTGCCAGCAGCCAACCACTAGCGGGATGGGAGACCCAGTACTTC.

The chain is built from TRBV5-4 and TRBJ1-2; TRBD1 matches 7 bases. Trimming removed 4 bases from V and 4 bases from J; junction bases left unmatched: 10. Germline loops: CDR1 SGHNT, CDR2 YYREEE (reference sequence). The CDR3 totals 15 residues. CDR3 nucleotide sequence: TGTGCCAGCAGCACCGGACAGGATGGGGCCTATGGCTACACCTTC. It translates to CASSTGQDGAYGYTF.

The rearrangement links TRBV19 to TRBJ1-1; 7 bases map to TRBD1. Germline V CDR1 and CDR2: LNHDA, SQIVND (reference sequence). The J segment lost 6 bases and the V segment lost 3 bases, leaving 1 base of the junction unmatched. The CDR3 sequence is 12 residues long. The CDR3 sequence: CASSIGTAEAFF. The CDR3 DNA reads TGTGCCAGTAGTATCGGGACAGCTGAAGCTTTCTTT.

This clone was recorded only once. The rearrangement links TRBV27 to TRBJ1-4; tentative D call: TRBD1 (5 bases). Trimming took off 8 bases at V and 4 bases at J, with 11 bases between the two ends. The CDR3 is 13 residues long. Germline CDR1 is MNHEY and CDR2 is SMNVEV (reference sequence). The CDR3 protein is CASGQGFNEKLFF. In DNA, the CDR3 is TGTGCCAGCGGGCAGGGATTTAATGAAAAACTGTTTTTT.

V gene TRBV7-8 combines with J gene TRBJ2-5, with TRBD2 matching 13 bases. The CDR3 is 16 residues long. Germline V gives CDR1 SGHVS, CDR2 FQNEAQ. After removal of 5 bases from V and 5 bases from J, the junction contained 8 bases not matched to a gene. For the CDR3, the DNA is TGTGCCAGCAGCCCCCTACTAGCGGGAGGGGGGGAGACCCAGTACTTC. It yields the protein CASSPLLAGGGETQYF.

In this sample, this clone turned up a few times. The CDR3 is CASSFIGGSTNEKLFF. Written as DNA, the CDR3 is TGTGCCAGCAGCTTCATTGGAGGTTCAACTAATGAAAAACTGTTTTTT. The chain carries TRBV6-6 and TRBJ1-4; D uncertain. Trimming took off 6 bases at V and 0 bases at J, with 14 bases between the two ends. Germline lookup yields CDR1 MNHNY and CDR2 SVGAGI (reference sequence). The CDR3 runs to 16 residues.

The chain carries TRBV3-1 (or the pseudogene TRBV3-2) and TRBJ2-3, with a weak D call TRBD2 (6 bases). The V end was cut by 1 base, the J end by 8 bases, with 16 bases between. This CDR3 has 15 residues. CDR1 is LGHDT and CDR2 is YNNKEL in the germline V gene (reference sequence). CDR3 sequence: CASSQGLAAGGTQYF. The CDR3 DNA reads TGTGCCAGCAGCCAAGGTCTAGCAGCCGGGGGTACGCAGTATTTT.

The chain combines TRBV5-5 with TRBJ1-6; no clear D. Germline V lookup: CDR1 SGHKS, CDR2 YYEKEE (reference sequence). Trimming left V 0 bases short and J 9 bases short, with 10 bases between. This CDR3 contains 14 residues. The CDR3 DNA sequence: TGTGCCAGCAGCTTGGCGGGGAACGGTTCACCCCTCCACTTT. Protein: CASSLAGNGSPLHF.

The chain employs TRBV13 and TRBJ2-7, with TRBD1 matching over 7 bases. Germline CDR1 PRHDT, CDR2 FYEKMQ (reference sequence). This CDR3 is 15 amino acids long. The V and J ends lost 2 bases and 6 bases, in that order; junction bases with no gene match: 10. The CDR3 sequence is CASSLHTGEGGEQYF. In nucleotides, the CDR3 is TGTGCCAGCAGCTTACATACAGGGGAAGGGGGCGAGCAGTACTTC.

The chain has TRBV7-9 and TRBJ1-2; TRBD1 aligns across 7 bases. This CDR3 has 14 amino acids. The V gene end was trimmed by 1 base and the J gene end by 4 bases; junction bases not matched to a gene: 3. CDR1 and CDR2 from the germline V gene are SEHNR and FQNEAQ (reference sequence). The CDR3 DNA reads TGTGCCAGCAGCTTAGGACAGGGTACCTATGGCTACACCTTC. It yields the protein CASSLGQGTYGYTF.

The chain recombines TRBV28 with TRBJ1-5; 8 nucleotides align to TRBD1. The germline V gene encodes CDR1 MDHEN and CDR2 SYDVKM. The CDR3 extends over 16 amino acids. V lost 2 bases and J lost 3; bases outside the gene matches: 6. CDR3 loop: CASSLLGQGDNQPQHF. For the CDR3, the DNA is TGTGCCAGCAGTTTACTAGGACAGGGAGACAATCAGCCCCAGCATTTT.

The V gene is TRBV10-1, the J gene TRBJ2-5; D remains unclear. Germline V CDR1 and CDR2: WNHNN, SYGVQD (reference sequence). V shed 3 bases and J shed 0 bases, with 5 bases lying between them. The CDR3 is made up of 13 amino acids. Here the CDR3 reads CASSDPYQETQYF. Here the CDR3 DNA reads TGCGCCAGCAGTGACCCGTACCAAGAGACCCAGTACTTC.

A single count supports this clone. The J gene is TRBJ2-1, the V gene TRBV27, with 10 bases identical to TRBD2. This CDR3 spans 16 amino acids. Germline V gene data show CDR1 as MNHEY and CDR2 as SMNVEV (reference sequence). After removal of 2 bases from V and 6 bases from J, the junction contained 7 bases not matched to a gene. CDR3 loop: CASSLPAGGPVNEQFF. In nucleotides, the CDR3 is TGTGCCAGCAGTTTACCAGCGGGAGGGCCGGTCAATGAGCAGTTCTTC.

This chain connects TRBV24-1 to TRBJ2-2, with D possibly matching TRBD2 (6 bases). The CDR3 sequence is 17 residues long. CDR1 is KGHDR and CDR2 is SFDVKD in the germline V gene. V lost 0 bases, J lost 1 base, and 11 bases lay in between. This CDR3 reads CATSDLSRGENTGELFF. CDR3 sequence (DNA): TGTGCCACCAGTGATTTGAGCCGCGGGGAGAACACCGGGGAGCTGTTTTTT.

The chain combines TRBV10-2 with TRBJ2-1; D possibly corresponds to TRBD1 (5 bases). The CDR3 consists of 13 residues. Germline V gives CDR1 WSHSY, CDR2 SAAADI. Trimming shortened V by 7 bases and J by 4 bases, and 11 bases separated the two germline ends. Written as DNA, the CDR3 is TGCGCCAGCAAAGGGGTCGATTACAATGAGCAGTTCTTC. Translation gives CASKGVDYNEQFF.

The chain combines TRBV4-1 with TRBJ2-1; TRBD2 aligns across 9 bases. CDR1 is MGHRA, CDR2 YSYEKL, per germline. V lost 6 bases to trimming and J lost 3 bases; unmatched junction nucleotides: 6. CDR3 length: 15 amino acids. CDR3 in amino acids: CASSGGLADYNEQFF. For the CDR3, the DNA is TGCGCCAGCAGTGGGGGACTAGCAGACTACAATGAGCAGTTCTTC.

This sequence joins TRBV10-3 and TRBJ2-5, with 12 bases lining up with TRBD2. This CDR3 has 18 residues. CDR1 and CDR2 from the germline V gene are ENHRY and SYGVKD. The V gene end was trimmed by 5 bases and the J gene end by 4 bases; junction bases not matched to a gene: 14. CDR3 bases: TGTGCCATCAGTTCCCGGACTAGCGGGATACCCTCCCGAGAGACCCAGTACTTC. It encodes CAISSRTSGIPSRETQYF.

This rearrangement joins TRBV9 to TRBJ2-1; D is unclear. Germline CDR1 is SGDLS and CDR2 is YYNGEE. Trimming removed 1 base from V and 5 bases from J, with 13 bases in between. This CDR3 has 15 residues. CDR3 coding DNA: TGTGCCAGCAGCGTAAAGCTAGAAGGCGACAATGAGCAGTTCTTC. Its protein is CASSVKLEGDNEQFF.

V is TRBV25-1 and J is TRBJ2-5; D possibly corresponds to TRBD1 (6 bases). The length of the CDR3 is 14 residues. Trimming cost V 2 bases and J 5 bases, with 12 bases left between them. Germline CDR1 reads MGHDK; CDR2 reads SYGVNS. As DNA, the CDR3 is TGTGCCAGCAGTGAAGGGTCTGGGGGCGAGACCCAGTACTTC. Amino acid sequence: CASSEGSGGETQYF.

The chain couples TRBV20-1 to TRBJ2-1, with 9 bases matching TRBD2. Unmatched junction bases numbered 3, after V lost 3 bases and J lost 6 bases. Germline V gives CDR1 DFQATT, CDR2 SNEGSKA (reference sequence). The CDR3 sequence is 13 residues long. CDR3 region: CSASRGRGNEQFF. The CDR3 DNA reads TGCAGTGCTAGTCGCGGGAGGGGCAATGAGCAGTTCTTC.

The chain links TRBV28 to TRBJ1-6; 9 nucleotides agree with TRBD1. Unmatched junction bases numbered 15, after V lost 5 bases and J lost 10 bases. CDR3 length: 17 amino acids. Germline CDR1 reads MDHEN; CDR2 reads SYDVKM. CDR3 sequence (DNA): TGTGCCAGCAGTCTCGTGGGGGGACAGGGTGGGCGATCACCCCTCCACTTT. Its protein product is CASSLVGGQGGRSPLHF.